The clone carrying this TCR beta chain occurred many times. Antigen specificity is unknown. A junction boundary mismatches the germline segment, possibly from a read error. HTBI primers from iRepertoire and Arm-PCR of CDR3 regions yielded the TCR beta libraries. TCRdb fed the multiplex PCR reads into MiXCR, producing one record per CDR3 protein. Here the sample spans roughly 360,000 distinct CDR3 sequences, around 23% being singletons. The entry originates in a study of regulatory T cells in long-lasting Graves disease. The study's findings and limits: A greater number of public clonotypes (about 2,900) was shared by persistent patients than by new patients (approximately 1,000). Sample size, which was small, may have reduced accuracy.

Time point defined: persistent/refractory GD, antithyroid drugs over 5 years with positive TRAb. PBMCs provided the RNA from which the TCR library was made. This TCR was sampled from a woman aged 40 to 50 with Graves disease. Sequenced material: peripheral blood mononuclear cells (PBMCs), taken when the disease was refractory, from a patient treated with antithyroid drugs.

CDR3 amino acids: CASSLFYEQYF. For the CDR3, the DNA is TGTGCCAGCAGCTTATTCTACGAGCAGTACTTC. The gene calls are TRBV28 and TRBJ2-7; D uncertain. Germline-derived CDR1 and CDR2 are MDHEN and SYDVKM. CDR3 length equals 11 residues.